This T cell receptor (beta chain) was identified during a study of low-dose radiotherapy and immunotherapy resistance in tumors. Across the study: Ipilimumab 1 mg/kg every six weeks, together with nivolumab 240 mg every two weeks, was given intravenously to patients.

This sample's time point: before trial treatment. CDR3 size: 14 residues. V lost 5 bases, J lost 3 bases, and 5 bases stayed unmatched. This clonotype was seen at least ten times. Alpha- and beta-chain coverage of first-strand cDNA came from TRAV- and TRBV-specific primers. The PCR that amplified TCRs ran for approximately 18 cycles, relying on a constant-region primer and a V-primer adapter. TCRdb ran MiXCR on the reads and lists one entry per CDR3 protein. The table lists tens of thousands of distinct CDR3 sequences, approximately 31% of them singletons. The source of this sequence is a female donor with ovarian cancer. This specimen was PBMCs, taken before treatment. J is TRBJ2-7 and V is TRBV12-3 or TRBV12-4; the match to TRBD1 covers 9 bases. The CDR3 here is CASSRGQGLYEQYF. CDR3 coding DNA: TGTGCCAGCAGTCGGGGACAGGGACTCTACGAGCAGTACTTC.